The 5 T cell receptor beta chains listed next were all sequenced from one sample in a study of CD8 T cells in Susac syndrome. RNA amounts of roughly 0.45 to 1 ug underwent reverse transcription with random hexamers. TCRdb re-called the immunoSEQ multiplex PCR reads through MiXCR, storing one row per CDR3 protein. The data hold fewer than 200,000 distinct CDR3 sequences, with 95% observed a single time. What was sequenced was CD8+ T cells from PBMCs. Every receptor here comes from a human donor with multiple sclerosis.

The chain employs TRBV4-2 and TRBJ1-1; the D is unclear. The CDR3 covers 15 residues. The germline V gene has CDR1 LGHNA and CDR2 YNFKEQ. The V gene lost 0 bases and the J gene lost 11 bases, with 19 bases spanning the gap. CDR3 DNA sequence: TGTGCCAGCAGCCAAGAAGCATCAGTGGGGTTGGGTGCTTTCTTT. Translating gives CASSQEASVGLGAFF.

The chain employs TRBV5-1 and TRBJ1-1, with 7 bases that match TRBD1. J gave up 7 bases and V 4 bases, and 7 bases lay outside the gene matches. This CDR3 spans 13 amino acids. Germline-derived CDR1 and CDR2 are SGHRS and YFSETQ. CDR3 nucleotide sequence: TGCGCCAGCAGCCTAACCGGACAGGTTGAAGCTTTCTTT. Protein product: CASSLTGQVEAFF.

V usage is TRBV7-9 and J usage is TRBJ2-1; 8 bases match TRBD2. Germline assignment: CDR1 SEHNR and CDR2 FQNEAQ (reference sequence). V lost 1 base to trimming and J lost 8 bases; unmatched junction nucleotides: 7. The CDR3 is 15 amino acids. The CDR3, as DNA: TGTGCCAGCAGCTTAGACCCCGGGACTAGATATGAGCAGTTCTTC. Amino acid sequence: CASSLDPGTRYEQFF.

V and J are TRBV6-5 and TRBJ1-2; D is undetermined. Trimming removed 5 bases at V and 8 bases at J, with 15 bases between. Germline CDR1 reads MNHEY; CDR2 reads SVGAGI. The CDR3 runs to 13 residues. The CDR3 DNA reads as TGTGCCAGCAGTGGCGGACTGCACGGCGGCTACACCTTC. Translated: CASSGGLHGGYTF.

This clonotype came up once. V usage is TRBV7-8 and J usage is TRBJ2-1; 9 bases map to TRBD2. CDR1 and CDR2 (germline): SGHVS, FQNEAQ. This CDR3 spans 17 amino acids. V dropped 3 bases and J dropped 2; count of bases not matched to a gene: 8. The CDR3 region has the DNA TGTGCCAGCAGCTTTCTTCGACTAGCGGCCACCTACAATGAGCAGTTCTTC. It yields the protein CASSFLRLAATYNEQFF.